Each of the 28 T cell receptor beta chains below was sequenced from the same sample in a study of cytomegalovirus exposure and HLA in healthy donors. This table comes from immunoSEQ multiplex PCR, and its TCRdb copy is limited to in-frame clones, with some not included. The sample includes 150,000 to 180,000 clones, around nine tenths of them seen just once. The sample consisted of PBMCs. These receptors were taken from a man aged 18 to 30 in good health and CMV-seropositive.

The chain employs TRBV6-4 and TRBJ1-1; D might be TRBD1 (6 bases). The CDR3 consists of 13 residues. Between the trimmed V and J ends, which lost 6 bases and 7 bases, there was a span of 15 bases. Germline V gives CDR1 MRHNA, CDR2 SNTAGT. In DNA form, the CDR3 reads TGTGCCAGCAGCCCAGGGGAAGCGAGTGAAGCTTTCTTT. Translation gives CASSPGEASEAFF.

This chain links TRBV9 with TRBJ2-1, with 9 bases aligning to TRBD2. The CDR3 runs 15 residues. The trim removed 2 bases at V and 5 bases at J, leaving 5 bases unmatched. Per the germline V gene, CDR1 is SGDLS and CDR2 is YYNGEE. CDR3 sequence reads: CASSVGGGRDNEQFF. In DNA form, the CDR3 reads TGTGCCAGCAGCGTGGGCGGCGGGAGGGACAATGAGCAGTTCTTC.

The rearrangement joins TRBV4-3 to TRBJ2-7; D is undetermined. There are 15 residues in the CDR3. V was shortened by 0 bases and J by 1 base, with 10 bases between the two germline ends. Germline values: CDR1 LGHNA, CDR2 YSLEER. CDR3 region: CASSQERNPSYEQYF. The CDR3 nucleotides read TGCGCCAGCAGCCAAGAGCGGAACCCGTCCTACGAGCAGTACTTC.

Note on this clone: The sample contains more than one DNA sequence encoding this CDR3. J is TRBJ1-2 and V is TRBV6-5, with no clear D. The CDR3 extends over 14 amino acids. V was cut by 0 bases and J by 1 base, with 6 bases left in between. Germline-derived CDR1 and CDR2 are MNHEY and SVGAGI. CDR3 DNA sequence: TGTGCCAGCAGTTACTCGGGAGGTAACTATGGCTACACCTTC. This codes for CASSYSGGNYGYTF.

V gene TRBV6-4 combines with J gene TRBJ1-5; possible D gene TRBD1, 5 bases. The CDR3 covers 14 residues. V shed 4 bases and J shed 4 bases, with 11 bases lying between them. Germline V lookup: CDR1 MRHNA, CDR2 SNTAGT. CDR3 in DNA: TGTGCCAGCAGTGCCCAGGGAGGAAATCAGCCCCAGCATTTT. Encoded protein: CASSAQGGNQPQHF.

V and J are TRBV29-1 and TRBJ2-3; TRBD2 matches 10 bases. Trimming cost V 6 bases and J 1 base; bases outside gene matches: 4. The CDR3 consists of 14 residues. CDR1 and CDR2 from the germline V gene are SQVTM and ANQGSEA. In nucleotides, the CDR3 is TGCAGCGTCACCGGACTAGCGGGCACAGATACGCAGTATTTT. It yields the protein CSVTGLAGTDTQYF.

In its sample, this clone was seen once. The V and J genes are TRBV7-9 and TRBJ1-2, with 8 bases aligning to TRBD1. The germline gives CDR1 SEHNR, CDR2 FQNEAQ (reference sequence). The V segment lost 5 bases and the J segment 7 bases; nucleotides outside the gene matches: 12. The CDR3 is made up of 15 amino acids. The CDR3 protein is CASSPSDRGLRGYTF. The CDR3 DNA reads as TGTGCCAGCAGCCCGTCAGACAGGGGCCTTCGTGGCTACACCTTC.

The rearrangement uses TRBV6-1 and TRBJ2-3; D ambiguous. Trimming removed 6 bases from V and 7 bases from J, with 17 bases in between. In germline, CDR1 is MNHNS, CDR2 SASEGT. The CDR3 totals 14 residues. CDR3 nucleotide sequence: TGTGCCAGCAGAGGCGGAATCCAATTTTATACGCAGTATTTT. It codes for CASRGGIQFYTQYF.

This clone was seen ten or more times. This rearrangement joins TRBV6-5 to TRBJ1-5, with D tentatively TRBD1 (5 bases). This CDR3 spans 14 amino acids. From germline, CDR1 is MNHEY and CDR2 SVGAGI. V gave up 4 bases and J gave up 1 base, with 8 bases separating them. The CDR3 DNA follows: TGTGCCAGCAGTTCCTGGGGCAGCAATCAGCCCCAGCATTTT. It is translated as CASSSWGSNQPQHF.

The chain links TRBV6-5 to TRBJ2-3, with TRBD1 matching 10 bases. The trim removed 6 bases at V and 5 bases at J, leaving 5 bases unmatched. Germline V gene data show CDR1 as MNHEY and CDR2 as SVGAGI. The CDR3 sequence is 14 residues long. CDR3 sequence reads: CASSSGTGVDTQYF. As DNA, the CDR3 is TGTGCCAGCAGCTCCGGGACAGGGGTAGATACGCAGTATTTT.

DNA for the CDR3: TGTGCCAGCAGTTACTCGAGGGGGCGCAGGGGCTACACCTTC. Translating gives CASSYSRGRRGYTF. V is TRBV6-5 and J is TRBJ1-2, with 7 bases aligning to TRBD1. Looked up from germline, CDR1 is MNHEY and CDR2 is SVGAGI. The J segment lost 8 bases and the V segment lost 0 bases, leaving 6 bases of the junction unmatched. The CDR3 contains 14 residues.

The chain recombines TRBV9 with TRBJ2-6; D may be TRBD1 (5 bases). The CDR3 has 20 residues. Trimming cost V 4 bases and J 0 bases, with 23 bases left between them. Per the germline V gene, CDR1 is SGDLS and CDR2 is YYNGEE. The chain's CDR3 is CASSLRTQGTGYSGANVLTF. In DNA, the CDR3 is TGTGCCAGCAGCCTACGAACCCAGGGAACAGGCTACTCTGGGGCCAACGTCCTGACTTTC.

The J gene is TRBJ1-5, the V gene TRBV18, with D maybe TRBD1 (5 bases). Trimming removed 4 bases from V and 5 bases from J, with 12 bases in between. The germline CDR1 and CDR2 sequences are KGHSH and LQKENI. The CDR3 extends over 14 amino acids. The CDR3 loop reads CASSQAGYYQPQHF. For the CDR3, the DNA is TGTGCCAGCTCACAAGCAGGGTACTATCAGCCCCAGCATTTT.

The chain couples TRBV28 to TRBJ2-7; D gene ambiguous. The V gene lost 3 bases and the J gene lost 4 bases, with 16 bases spanning the gap. This CDR3 comprises 15 residues. Germline V gives CDR1 MDHEN, CDR2 SYDVKM. CDR3 sequence: CASSFRYESSYEQYF. The DNA of the CDR3 is TGTGCCAGCAGTTTCCGATATGAGTCCTCATACGAGCAGTACTTC.

The V gene is TRBV11-2, the J gene TRBJ2-1, with TRBD2 matching 12 bases. Trimming cost V 5 bases and J 0 bases; bases outside gene matches: 5. There are 17 residues in the CDR3. Germline V gene sequence: CDR1 SGHAT, CDR2 FQNNGV. CDR3 DNA sequence: TGTGCCAGCAGCCTCCGACTAGCGGGGGACTCCTACAATGAGCAGTTCTTC. Protein product: CASSLRLAGDSYNEQFF.

The genes are TRBV2 and TRBJ2-1, with D maybe TRBD2 (7 bases). Trimming shortened V by 3 bases and J by 4 bases, and 13 bases separated the two germline ends. This CDR3 has 15 amino acids. Germline values: CDR1 SNHLY, CDR2 FYNNEI. For the CDR3, the DNA is TGTGCCAGCAGTGACCGACGGGGGGCTTACAATGAGCAGTTCTTC. Residues: CASSDRRGAYNEQFF.

V gene TRBV30 combines with J gene TRBJ1-3, with TRBD1 matching over 7 bases. Germline V gene data show CDR1 as GTSNPN and CDR2 as SVGIG (reference sequence). Germline trimming cut 3 bases from V and 2 bases from J; bases unmatched to any gene: 4. This CDR3 comprises 14 residues. CDR3 DNA: TGTGCCTGGAGCGAAACAGGGGCTGGAAACACCATATATTTT. Amino acid sequence: CAWSETGAGNTIYF.

The gene calls are TRBV4-3 and TRBJ2-5, with D maybe TRBD1 (5 bases). The CDR3 is 16 amino acids. V was pared by 0 bases and J by 5 bases, with 16 bases between. Germline V CDR1 and CDR2: LGHNA, YSLEER. The CDR3 DNA sequence: TGCGCCAGCAGCCAAGAGGGGCGGCTAGGGTACGAGACCCAGTACTTC. Protein product: CASSQEGRLGYETQYF.

This clone was seen only a few times. The gene calls are TRBV19 and TRBJ2-7; 7 bases map to TRBD1. CDR1 LNHDA and CDR2 SQIVND come from the germline V gene (reference sequence). The V and J ends lost 3 bases and 3 bases, in that order; junction bases with no gene match: 2. The CDR3 is 13 amino acids. The CDR3 sequence: CASSMGDSYEQYF. The CDR3 DNA is TGTGCCAGTAGTATGGGGGACAGCTACGAGCAGTACTTC. Filled out from reference TRBV19 and TRBJ2-7, the complete variable domain reads DGGITQSPKYLFRKEGQNVTLSCEQNLNHDAMYWYRQDPGQGLRLIYYSQIVNDFQKGDIAEGYSVSREKKESFPLTVTSAQKNPTAFYLCASSMGDSYEQYFGPGTRLTVT.

The chain employs TRBV5-1 and TRBJ1-1; D gene ambiguous. Germline CDR1 is SGHRS and CDR2 is YFSETQ. The CDR3 extends over 17 amino acids. V was shortened by 4 bases and J by 0 bases, with 19 bases between the two germline ends. DNA of the CDR3: TGCGCCAGCAGCAGCTGGTTGTCCGCTCTTATGAACACTGAAGCTTTCTTT. This encodes CASSSWLSALMNTEAFF.

This sequence joins TRBV21-1 and TRBJ1-2; the D call in the table, TRBD1, was not verified against the DNA. TRBV21-1 is a documented pseudogene. This CDR3 is built from 19 residues. The CDR3 bases are TGTGCCAGCAGCAAAGTCAAAATGACGGGCAGGGGCCCCTGCTATGGCTACACCTTC. It yields the protein CASSKVKMTGRGPCYGYTF.

This clone was found a few times. The V and J genes are TRBV19 and TRBJ2-2; the match to TRBD2 covers 12 bases. CDR1 and CDR2 (germline): LNHDA, SQIVND (reference sequence). V trimming: 6 bases; J trimming: 5 bases; junction bases outside the gene matches: 7. The CDR3 is made up of 16 amino acids. In nucleotides, the CDR3 is TGTGCCAGTAGGGCCGCTAGCGGGAGGGTAACCGGGGAGCTGTTTTTT. It codes for CASRAASGRVTGELFF. The full variable domain, with the rest looked up from reference TRBV19 and TRBJ2-2, is DGGITQSPKYLFRKEGQNVTLSCEQNLNHDAMYWYRQDPGQGLRLIYYSQIVNDFQKGDIAEGYSVSREKKESFPLTVTSAQKNPTAFYLCASRAASGRVTGELFFGEGSRLTVL.

V gene TRBV6-1 combines with J gene TRBJ1-5, with D tentatively TRBD1 (5 bases). Germline values: CDR1 MNHNS, CDR2 SASEGT. The CDR3 extends over 11 amino acids. V dropped 4 bases and J dropped 11 bases, with 9 bases sitting between them. DNA of the CDR3: TGTGCCAGCAGTGTGCAGGGTACCCAGCATTTT. The encoded protein is CASSVQGTQHF.

V gene TRBV23-1 combines with J gene TRBJ2-3; 7 positions agree with TRBD1. TRBV23-1 is an open reading frame, and its role is uncertain. Unmatched junction bases numbered 6, after V lost 0 bases and J lost 3 bases. This CDR3 is 16 amino acids long. The DNA for the CDR3 is TGCGCCAGCAGTCAATCGGACAGGTTCGGGACAGATACGCAGTATTTT. Protein sequence: CASSQSDRFGTDTQYF.

The chain couples TRBV6-5 to TRBJ1-2; 7 bases agree with TRBD1. The CDR3 sequence is 12 residues long. The V gene end was trimmed by 0 bases and the J gene end by 9 bases; junction bases not matched to a gene: 1. Germline CDR1 is MNHEY and CDR2 is SVGAGI. CDR3 bases: TGTGCCAGCAGTTACTCGACAGGGAGCTACACCTTC. It codes for CASSYSTGSYTF.

The chain carries TRBV25-1 and TRBJ2-5, with D possibly being TRBD2 (6 bases). Germline V CDR1 and CDR2: MGHDK, SYGVNS. V shed 0 bases and J shed 0 bases, with 8 bases lying between them. This CDR3 is 15 amino acids long. For the CDR3, the DNA is TGTGCCAGCAGTGAATATCGGGGGAACCAAGAGACCCAGTACTTC. Protein: CASSEYRGNQETQYF. Complete variable domain (other parts from reference TRBV25-1 and TRBJ2-5): EADIYQTPRYLVIGTGKKITLECSQTMGHDKMYWYQQDPGMELHLIHYSYGVNSTEKGDLSSESTVSRIRTEHFPLTLESARPSHTSQYLCASSEYRGNQETQYFGPGTRLLVL.

J is TRBJ1-3 and V is TRBV5-1; 9 bases agree with TRBD1. Trimming took 1 base from V and 2 from J; bases not matched to a gene: 1. The CDR3 runs to 15 residues. Per germline, CDR1 SGHRS and CDR2 YFSETQ. The chain's CDR3 is CASSLRQGAGNTIYF. CDR3 nucleotides: TGCGCCAGCAGCTTGAGACAGGGGGCTGGAAACACCATATATTTT. The full variable domain, rest sourced from reference TRBV5-1 and TRBJ1-3, is KAGVTQTPRYLIKTRGQQVTLSCSPISGHRSVSWYQQTPGQGLQFLFEYFSETQRNKGNFPGRFSGRQFSNSRSEMNVSTLELGDSALYLCASSLRQGAGNTIYFGEGSWLTVV.

This sequence joins TRBV10-3 and TRBJ2-7; D is ambiguous. CDR3 length: 14 residues. CDR1 is ENHRY and CDR2 is SYGVKD in the germline V gene. Trimming left V 4 bases short and J 0 bases short, with 10 bases between. The CDR3 bases are TGTGCCATCAGTGTTACCCCGAGCTCCTACGAGCAGTACTTC. Translated, it gives CAISVTPSSYEQYF.